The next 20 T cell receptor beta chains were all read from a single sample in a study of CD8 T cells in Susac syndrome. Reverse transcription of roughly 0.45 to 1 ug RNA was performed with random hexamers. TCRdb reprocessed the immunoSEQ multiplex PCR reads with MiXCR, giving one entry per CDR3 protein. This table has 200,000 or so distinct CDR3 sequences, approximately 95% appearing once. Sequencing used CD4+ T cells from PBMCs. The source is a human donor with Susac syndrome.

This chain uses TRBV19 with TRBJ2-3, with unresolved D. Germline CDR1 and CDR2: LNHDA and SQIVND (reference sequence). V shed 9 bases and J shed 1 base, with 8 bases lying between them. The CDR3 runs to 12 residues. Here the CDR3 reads CASPPGTDTQYF. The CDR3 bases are TGTGCCAGCCCCCCCGGCACAGATACGCAGTATTTT.

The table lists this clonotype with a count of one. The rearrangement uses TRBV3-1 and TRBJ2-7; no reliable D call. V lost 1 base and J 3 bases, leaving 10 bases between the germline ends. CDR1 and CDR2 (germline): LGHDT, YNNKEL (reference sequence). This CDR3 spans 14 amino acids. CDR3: CASSQVGRNYEQYF. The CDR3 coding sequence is TGTGCCAGCAGCCAAGTGGGCAGAAACTACGAGCAGTACTTC.

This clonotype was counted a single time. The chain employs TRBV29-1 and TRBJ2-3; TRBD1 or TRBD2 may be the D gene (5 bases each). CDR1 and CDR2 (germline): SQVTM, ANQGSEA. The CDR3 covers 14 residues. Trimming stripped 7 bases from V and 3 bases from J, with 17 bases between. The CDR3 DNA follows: TGCAGCGCCCTGGTGGGGGTCCGGACAGATACGCAGTATTTT. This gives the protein CSALVGVRTDTQYF.

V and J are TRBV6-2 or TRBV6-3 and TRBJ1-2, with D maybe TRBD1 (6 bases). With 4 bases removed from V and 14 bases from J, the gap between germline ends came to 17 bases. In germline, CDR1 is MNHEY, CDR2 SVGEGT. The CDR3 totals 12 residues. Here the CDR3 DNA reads TGTGCCAGCAGTTCTGGGGGGCCGCGAGAAACCTTC. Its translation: CASSSGGPRETF.

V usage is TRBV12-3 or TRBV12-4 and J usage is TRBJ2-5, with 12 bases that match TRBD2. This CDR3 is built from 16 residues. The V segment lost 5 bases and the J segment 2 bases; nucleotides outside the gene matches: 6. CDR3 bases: TGTGCCAGCAGTCCAGGACTAGCGGGACCGCAAGAGACCCAGTACTTC. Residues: CASSPGLAGPQETQYF.

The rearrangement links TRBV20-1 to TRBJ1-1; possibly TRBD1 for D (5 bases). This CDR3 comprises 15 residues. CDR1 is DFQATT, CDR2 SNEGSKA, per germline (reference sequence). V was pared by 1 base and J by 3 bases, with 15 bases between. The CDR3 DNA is TGCAGTGCTAGAGGGGAGGCAGGGTGGGACACTGAAGCTTTCTTT. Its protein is CSARGEAGWDTEAFF.

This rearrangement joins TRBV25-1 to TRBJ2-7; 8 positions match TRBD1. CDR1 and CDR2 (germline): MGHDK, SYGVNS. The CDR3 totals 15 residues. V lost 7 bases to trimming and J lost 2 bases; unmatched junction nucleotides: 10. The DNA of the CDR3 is TGTGCCAGCACAGGGGGCGCGTTTTTTGCCTACGAGCAGTACTTC. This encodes CASTGGAFFAYEQYF.

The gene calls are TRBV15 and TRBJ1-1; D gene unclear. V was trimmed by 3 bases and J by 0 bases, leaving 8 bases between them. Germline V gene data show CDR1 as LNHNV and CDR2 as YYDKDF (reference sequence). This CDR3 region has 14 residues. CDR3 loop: CATSRDRMNTEAFF. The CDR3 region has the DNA TGTGCCACCAGCAGGGATCGAATGAACACTGAAGCTTTCTTT.

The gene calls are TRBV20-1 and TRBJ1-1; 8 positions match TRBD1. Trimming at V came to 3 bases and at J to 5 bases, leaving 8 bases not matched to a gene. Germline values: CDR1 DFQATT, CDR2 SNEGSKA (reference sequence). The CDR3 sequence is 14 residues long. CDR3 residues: CSARPAQGGTEAFF. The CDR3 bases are TGCAGTGCTAGGCCGGCACAGGGGGGTACTGAAGCTTTCTTT.

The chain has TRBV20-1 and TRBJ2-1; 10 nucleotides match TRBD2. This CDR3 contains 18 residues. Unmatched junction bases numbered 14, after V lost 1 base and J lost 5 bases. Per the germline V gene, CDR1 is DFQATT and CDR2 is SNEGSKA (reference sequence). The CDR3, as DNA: TGCAGTGCTAGAGTGGCTAGCGGGGGCGGGCGCACTCACAATGAGCAGTTCTTC. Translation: CSARVASGGGRTHNEQFF.

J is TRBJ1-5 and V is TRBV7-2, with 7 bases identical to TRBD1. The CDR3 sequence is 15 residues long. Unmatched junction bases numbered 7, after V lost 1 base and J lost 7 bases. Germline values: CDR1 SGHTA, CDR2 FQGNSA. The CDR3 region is CASSLGGNRGQPQHF. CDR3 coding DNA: TGTGCCAGCAGCTTAGGGGGGAACAGGGGCCAGCCCCAGCATTTT.

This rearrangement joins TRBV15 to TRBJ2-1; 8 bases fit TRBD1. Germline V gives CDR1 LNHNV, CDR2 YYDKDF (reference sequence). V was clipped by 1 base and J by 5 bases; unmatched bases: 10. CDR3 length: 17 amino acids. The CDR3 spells CATSRGVTGTGDNEQFF. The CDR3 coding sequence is TGTGCCACCAGCAGAGGGGTCACCGGGACAGGAGACAATGAGCAGTTCTTC.

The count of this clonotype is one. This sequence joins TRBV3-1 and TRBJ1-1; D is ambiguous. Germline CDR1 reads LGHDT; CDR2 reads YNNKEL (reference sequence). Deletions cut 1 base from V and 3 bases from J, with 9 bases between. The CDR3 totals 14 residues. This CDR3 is CASSQAAKDTEAFF. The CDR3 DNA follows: TGTGCCAGCAGCCAAGCAGCTAAGGACACTGAAGCTTTCTTT.

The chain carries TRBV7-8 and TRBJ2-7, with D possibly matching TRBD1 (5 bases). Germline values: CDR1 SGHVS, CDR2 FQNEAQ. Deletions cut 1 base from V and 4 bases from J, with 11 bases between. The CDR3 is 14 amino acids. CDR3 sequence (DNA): TGTGCCAGCAGCTTAGTCGGCAGGGAATACGAGCAGTACTTC. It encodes CASSLVGREYEQYF.

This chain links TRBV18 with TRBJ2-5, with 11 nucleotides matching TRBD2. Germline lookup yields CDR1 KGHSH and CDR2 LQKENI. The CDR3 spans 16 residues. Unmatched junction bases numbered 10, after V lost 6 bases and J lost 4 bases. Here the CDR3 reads CASSPITSGGRETQYF. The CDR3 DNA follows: TGTGCCAGCTCCCCCATCACTAGCGGGGGAAGAGAGACCCAGTACTTC.

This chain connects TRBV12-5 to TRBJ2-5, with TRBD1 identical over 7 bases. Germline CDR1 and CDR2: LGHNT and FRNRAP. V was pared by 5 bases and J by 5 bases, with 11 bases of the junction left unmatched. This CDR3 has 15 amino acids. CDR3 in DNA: TGTGCTAGTGGTACGGAGCGCTCCAGGGGGGAGACCCAGTACTTC. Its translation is CASGTERSRGETQYF.

CDR3 protein: CASSMDSFYEQYF. In DNA, the CDR3 is TGTGCCAGCAGTATGGACAGCTTCTACGAGCAGTACTTC. The J gene is TRBJ2-7, the V gene TRBV7-9; tentative D call: TRBD1 (6 bases). This CDR3 spans 13 amino acids. Germline V CDR1 and CDR2: SEHNR, FQNEAQ (reference sequence). Trimming removed 6 bases from V and 3 bases from J, with 12 bases in between.

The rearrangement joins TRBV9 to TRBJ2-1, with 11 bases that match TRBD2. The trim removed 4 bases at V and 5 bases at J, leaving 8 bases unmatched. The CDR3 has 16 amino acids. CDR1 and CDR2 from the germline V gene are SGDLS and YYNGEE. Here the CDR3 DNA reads TGTGCCAGCAGCTATAGCGGGGGGGCCCTTGACAATGAGCAGTTCTTC. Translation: CASSYSGGALDNEQFF.

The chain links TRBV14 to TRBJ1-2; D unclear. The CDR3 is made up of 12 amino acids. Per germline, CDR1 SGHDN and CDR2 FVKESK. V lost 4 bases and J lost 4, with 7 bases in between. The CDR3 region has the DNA TGTGCCAGCAGCCCCGGGATCTATGGCTACACCTTC. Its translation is CASSPGIYGYTF.

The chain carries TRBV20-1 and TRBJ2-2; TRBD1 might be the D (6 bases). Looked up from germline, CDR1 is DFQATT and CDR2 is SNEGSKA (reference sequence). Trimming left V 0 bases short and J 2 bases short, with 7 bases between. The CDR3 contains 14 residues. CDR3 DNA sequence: TGCAGTGCTAGAGACAGGGGTAACACCGGGGAGCTGTTTTTT. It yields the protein CSARDRGNTGELFF.